This entry concerns a single T cell receptor beta chain. This clonotype was observed a handful of times. There is no known antigen for this receptor. No much larger clonotype is one base removed from it; base qualities were not supplied. Follow-up blood from HIV-infected patients was collected roughly three months, about 14 weeks, after antiretroviral therapy began. Whole blood was used without cell fractionation, so all unsorted peripheral T cells were reflected in the repertoire. A 2.5 ml sample of peripheral blood was drawn into Tempus tubes for RNA extraction. Patients were deemed ineligible for enrollment if they had febrile or AIDS-related illness, tumors, hepatitis B or C coinfection, immunomodulatory therapy, recent vaccination or treatment interruptions. Residual genomic DNA was removed with the TURBO-DNase kit and globin mRNA was depleted with GLOBINclear. The entry originates in a study of HIV-infected patients and healthy controls (dated by TCRdb to 2013 to 2016). Turning to the overall study: CD4 counts rose modestly but significantly in about 90% of the 16 patients after three months of therapy, yet stayed below normal ranges. An undetectable viral load was attained by 11 of 16 patients by the second bleed and by all patients after a further year of therapy. Relative to controls, total CDR3 counts per chain did not differ significantly, and patients lacked overall T-cell lymphocytopenia. The study asked whether deep sequencing of the TCR repertoire from small blood samples of HIV patients could detect immune perturbation and reconstitution. The CD4:CD8 ratio rose slightly, whereas CD8 counts showed no consistent shift during early therapy. Broad study findings and their caveats: The use of whole blood limited sequencing depth and precluded separation of the dynamics of distinct T-cell subpopulations. MAIT cell alpha-chain CDR3s were found at high frequency in healthy controls but were severely depleted in HIV+ repertoires. Processing included only sixteen HIV-infected individuals, and this was regarded by the authors as a major limit on how widely the findings apply. In the samples, alpha-beta chain pairing was left undetermined. Rare events from HIV-infected data received too much weight under size-matching, and comparisons were complicated by unequal numbers of distinct sequences between patients and controls. Oligoclonality may be reflected in the significantly higher mean Gini indices of HIV-infected repertoires compared with controls. Roughly threefold more distinct CDR3s and higher Shannon diversity were observed in healthy control repertoires than in untreated HIV+ repertoires. Size-matched repertoire data did not replicate the apparent post-therapy recovery of the Gini index in HIV-infected patients. During therapy, HIV-associated CDR3s significantly decreased in frequency, while CMV-associated CDR3s did not change significantly, though most became more frequent. The observed differences in diversity could not be explained by the slight differences in age and sex profiles between the study cohorts. Both the Jaccard index and the count of highly shared sequences showed that healthy controls shared more CDR3s between individuals than HIV+ patients did. Only about three months of therapy was reflected in the treated samples, a period arguably too short to observe immune reconstitution given low adult thymic output. Compared with controls, HIV-infected patients showed significantly different mean usage of eight alpha and eight beta V genes. HLA typing of donors was not performed in the study.

SuperScript III was used to reverse transcribe 500 ng RNA with primers targeting the alpha and beta constant regions. Separate alpha and beta chain libraries were generated by chain-specific third strand synthesis with multiplexing indices. The protocol used a single primer pair to amplify all rearrangements within a chain, which avoided primer bias, and attached molecular barcodes to each cDNA molecule. The SP2 sequencing primer site and a random hexamer were carried on a 5' RACE adapter, to which purified cDNA was joined by T4 RNA Ligase 1. With slow temperature ramps used to favor optimal annealing, second strand synthesis was primed from the SP2 site with Phusion polymerase. Two random hexamer sequences, both added before amplification and joined together, made up the 12-nucleotide barcode of each molecule. An amplification PCR of 23 cycles with P5s and P7 primers came after a short first PCR that had added P5 and P7 adapter elements plus a second index. Libraries received 27 PCR cycles in total, were quantified on a Qubit, sized on a Bioanalyzer, and diluted to roughly 4 nM. The normalized libraries were sequenced on an Illumina MiSeq using 2 x 250 paired-end kits. Reverse transcription reactions underwent purification over MinElute columns, with elution into 9.5 to 10 ul Tris-Cl. The adapter ligations were run for around 25 hours at 16 degrees C, and AMPure XP beads at a 1:1 ratio were afterwards used to clean them. The authors processed their data as follows. A modified Decombinator processed the demultiplexed FASTQ files and output V, J, insert and barcode information. Any sequence that shared a barcode yet differed from the dominant sequence was discarded as an error, and the number of original cDNA molecules was estimated by counting barcodes clustered at Levenshtein distance 3. The R packages ineq, vegan, igraph and RCytoscape were used for downstream analyses, together with IMGT nomenclature and CDR3 definitions. To avoid skew from clonal expansion, each TCR was counted once, and V gene usage was computed over distinct sequences. Unique CDR3 amino acid sequences within a donor were connected in similarity networks whenever two sequences differed by a single Levenshtein edit. Published HIV-specific CDR3s (around 91 alpha, 650 to 850 beta) and CMV-specific CDR3s (more than 12 alpha, 200 to 300 beta) were compiled and searched for in the repertoires. Lower sequence numbers were not the cause of the decreased diversity in patients, as random subsampling to size-matched repertoires showed. TCRdb reprocessed the public reads (quality trimming at Q25 with fastp, clone calling with MiXCR) and kept in-frame beta chains. Under each unique CDR3 protein, matching rows form one entry showing the most common genes and DNA. These V and J calls rely on TCRdb rather than the paper's analysis. Within this sample are several thousand distinct CDR3 sequences, with under 9.5% of them counted one time only. 20% of the sample is in the top ten clones.

The CDR3 measures 14 amino acids from cysteine to phenylalanine. Solely the CDR3 DNA is kept, with 42 bases framed from the first base. The germline V gene (reference sequence) sets CDR1 to MNHEY and CDR2 to SMNVEV. Relative to germline, V is 2 bases shorter and J is 6 bases shorter, with 11 bases between their ends. The sequences come from blood, collected during antiretroviral therapy. This sequence uses TRBV27 and TRBJ2-1; the D gene remains uncertain. The receptor comes from an adult with HIV infection. The nucleotide sequence reads TGTGCCAGCAGTTTAGAGTTTGGTGGCAATGAGCAGTTCTTC. The encoded protein is CASSLEFGGNEQFF.